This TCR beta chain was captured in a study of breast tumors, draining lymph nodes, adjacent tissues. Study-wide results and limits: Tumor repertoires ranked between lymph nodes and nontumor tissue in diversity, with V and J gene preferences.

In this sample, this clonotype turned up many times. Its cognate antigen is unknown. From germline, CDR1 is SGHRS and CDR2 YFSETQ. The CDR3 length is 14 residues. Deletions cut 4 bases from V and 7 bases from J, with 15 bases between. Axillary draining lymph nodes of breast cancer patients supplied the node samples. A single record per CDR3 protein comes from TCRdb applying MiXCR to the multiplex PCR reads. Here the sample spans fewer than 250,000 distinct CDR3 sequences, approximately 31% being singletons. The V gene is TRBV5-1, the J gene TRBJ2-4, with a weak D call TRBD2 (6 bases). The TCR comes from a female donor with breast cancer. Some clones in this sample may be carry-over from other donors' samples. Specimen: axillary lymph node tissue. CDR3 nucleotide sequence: TGCGCCAGCAGCCTAATAGCGGAGTCCAACATTCAGTACTTC. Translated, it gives CASSLIAESNIQYF.